These T cell receptor beta chains were read from a single sample in a study of human versus mouse CDR3 diversity and MHC coevolution. The assay was immunoSEQ multiplex PCR, and TCRdb's table has in-frame clones only and misses some. The table has tens of thousands of clones, roughly 94% seen once. The material sequenced was naive CD4+ T cells from blood. The receptors come from a person aged 60 to 70 in good health. CDR3s include the opening cysteine and the closing phenylalanine or tryptophan. A D gene is named only where the DNA matches it firmly. Some rows mark clone size as missing; the rest say once, few, many or name a class of expanded clone.

D	V	size	J	DNA	CDR3
NA	TRBV7-9	NA	TRBJ1-2	TGTGCCAGCCAAGAGGGGGGAGGGGAGATCTATGGCTACACCTTC	CASQEGGGEIYGYTF
TRBD2	TRBV9	NA	TRBJ2-2	TGTGCCAGCAGCGTATCTAGCGGATTTGACACCGGGGAGCTGTTTTTT	CASSVSSGFDTGELFF
TRBD1	TRBV18	NA	TRBJ1-4	TGTGCCAGCTCACGTCGGACAGGATCTGAAAAACTGTTTTTT	CASSRRTGSEKLFF
TRBD1	TRBV7-9	NA	TRBJ1-4	TGTGCCAGCAGCCAAACCCTGGGACAGGGTGGGGAAAAACTGTTTTTT	CASSQTLGQGGEKLFF
TRBD2	TRBV19	NA	TRBJ2-5	TGTGCCAGTAGTATAGAGGGTCGGGGGGTAAGGGAGACCCAGTACTTC	CASSIEGRGVRETQYF
NA	TRBV19	NA	TRBJ2-3	TGTGCCAGTAGTATAGATGGCCTTGGCGGGAAGGGAGATACGCAGTATTTT	CASSIDGLGGKGDTQYF
NA	TRBV15	NA	TRBJ2-1	TGTGCCACCAGCAGACGGACAAGGGGCGGCCCCAATGAGCAGTTCTTC	CATSRRTRGGPNEQFF
NA	TRBV6-5	NA	TRBJ2-7	TGTGCCAGCAGTTACTCGACGGCGGGTTGGTACGAGCAGTACTTC	CASSYSTAGWYEQYF
NA	TRBV11-3	NA	TRBJ2-5	TGTGCCAGCAGCCTAGGGCCTAGAGGGGGTCAAGAGACCCAGTACTTC	CASSLGPRGGQETQYF
NA	TRBV9	NA	TRBJ2-1	TGTGCCAGCAGCGTAGGCCCAGATGAGCAGTTCTTC	CASSVGPDEQFF
NA	TRBV4-1	NA	TRBJ2-7	TGCGCCAGCAGCCAAGATGGACCCCTCACTGGCGGGCCCTCCTACGAGCAGTACTTC	CASSQDGPLTGGPSYEQYF
TRBD2	TRBV7-2	NA	TRBJ2-3	TGTGCCAGCAGCTTTACCGGGACTAGCGGGAGTACCACAGATACGCAGTATTTT	CASSFTGTSGSTTDTQYF
NA	TRBV6-1	NA	TRBJ1-5	TGTGCCACCAGCCGGGAGGACAAGCCCCAGCATTTT	CATSREDKPQHF
NA	TRBV10-3	NA	TRBJ2-1	TGTGCCATCAGAGAAGACTTCTCCTACAATGAGCAGTTCTTC	CAIREDFSYNEQFF
TRBD1	TRBV19	few	TRBJ1-5	TGTGCCAGTAGTCCTCGGACAGGAACTCAGCCCCAGCATTTT	CASSPRTGTQPQHF
TRBD1	TRBV5-4	NA	TRBJ2-7	TGTGCCAGCAGCTTGGAACCGACAGGGGTTGGCTACGAGCAGTACTTC	CASSLEPTGVGYEQYF
TRBD1	TRBV18	NA	TRBJ2-1	TGTGCCAGCTCACGGGGACAGTACAATGAGCAGTTCTTC	CASSRGQYNEQFF
NA	TRBV5-4	NA	TRBJ2-5	TGTGCCAGCAGCATGGACAGTGGCCAAGAGACCCAGTACTTC	CASSMDSGQETQYF
NA	TRBV5-4	NA	TRBJ2-2	TGTGCCAGCAGCCCGAGAACGAGCGAGGAGCTGTTTTTT	CASSPRTSEELFF
NA	TRBV18	NA	TRBJ2-2	TGTGCCAGCTCACCTGTTCTAGCGACCCCCGGGGAGCTGTTTTTT	CASSPVLATPGELFF